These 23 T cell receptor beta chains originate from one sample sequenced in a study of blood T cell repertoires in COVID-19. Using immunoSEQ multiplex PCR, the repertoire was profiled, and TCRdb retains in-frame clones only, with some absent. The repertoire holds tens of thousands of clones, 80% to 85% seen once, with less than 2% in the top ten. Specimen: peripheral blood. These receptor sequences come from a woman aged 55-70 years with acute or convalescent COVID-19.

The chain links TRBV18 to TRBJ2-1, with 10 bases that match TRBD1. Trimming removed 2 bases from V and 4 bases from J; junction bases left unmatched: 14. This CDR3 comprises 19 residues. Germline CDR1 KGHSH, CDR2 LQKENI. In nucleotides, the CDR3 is TGTGCCAGCTCACCAGTGGGAGACAGGGGGCATCAATTTTACAATGAGCAGTTCTTC. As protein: CASSPVGDRGHQFYNEQFF.

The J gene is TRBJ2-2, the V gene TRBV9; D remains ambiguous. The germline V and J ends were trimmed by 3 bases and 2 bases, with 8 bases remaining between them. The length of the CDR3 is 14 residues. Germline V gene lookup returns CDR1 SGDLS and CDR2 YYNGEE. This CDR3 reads CASSARLNTGELFF. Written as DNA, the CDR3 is TGTGCCAGCAGCGCCCGTTTAAACACCGGGGAGCTGTTTTTT.

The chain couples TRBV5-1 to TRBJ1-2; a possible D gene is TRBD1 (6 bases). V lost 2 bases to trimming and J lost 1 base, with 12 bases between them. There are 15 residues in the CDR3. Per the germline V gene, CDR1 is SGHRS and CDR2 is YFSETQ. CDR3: CASSFGDTFNYGYTF. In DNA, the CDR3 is TGCGCCAGCAGCTTCGGGGACACCTTTAACTATGGCTACACCTTC.

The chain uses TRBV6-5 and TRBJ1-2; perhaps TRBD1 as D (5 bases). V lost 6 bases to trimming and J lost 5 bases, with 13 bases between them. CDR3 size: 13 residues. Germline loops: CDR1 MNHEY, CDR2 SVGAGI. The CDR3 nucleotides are TGTGCCAGCAGGGCGGACGGACATTATGGCTACACCTTC. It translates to CASRADGHYGYTF.

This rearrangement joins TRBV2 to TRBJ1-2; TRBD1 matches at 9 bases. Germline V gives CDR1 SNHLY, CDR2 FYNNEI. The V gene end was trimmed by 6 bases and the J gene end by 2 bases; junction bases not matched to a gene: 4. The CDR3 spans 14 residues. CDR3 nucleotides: TGTGCCAGCAGCGTAACAGGGGGCAACTATGGCTACACCTTC. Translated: CASSVTGGNYGYTF.

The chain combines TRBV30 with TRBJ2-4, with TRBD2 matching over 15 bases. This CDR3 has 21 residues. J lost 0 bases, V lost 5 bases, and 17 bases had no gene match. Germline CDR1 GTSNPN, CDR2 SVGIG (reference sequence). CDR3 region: CAWYPTRRTSGRATAKNIQYF. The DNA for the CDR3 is TGTGCCTGGTATCCCACCAGAAGGACTAGCGGGAGGGCCACAGCCAAAAACATTCAGTACTTC.

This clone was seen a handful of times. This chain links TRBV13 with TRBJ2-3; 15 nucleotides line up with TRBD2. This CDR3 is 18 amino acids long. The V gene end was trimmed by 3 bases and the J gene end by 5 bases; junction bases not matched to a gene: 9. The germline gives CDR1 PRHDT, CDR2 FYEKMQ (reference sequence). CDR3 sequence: CASSFGTSGRRRGDTQYF. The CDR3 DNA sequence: TGTGCCAGCAGCTTCGGGACTAGCGGGAGGCGGCGGGGAGATACGCAGTATTTT. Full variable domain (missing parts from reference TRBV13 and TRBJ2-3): AAGVIQSPRHLIKEKRETATLKCYPIPRHDTVYWYQQGPGQDPQFLISFYEKMQSDKGSIPDRFSAQQFSDYHSELNMSSLELGDSALYFCASSFGTSGRRRGDTQYFGPGTRLTVL.

As DNA, the CDR3 is TGTGCCAGCAGCCGCAGGGGCGGAAATACGCAGTATTTT. Its protein product is CASSRRGGNTQYF. The V gene is TRBV3-1 (or the pseudogene TRBV3-2), the J gene TRBJ2-3; maybe TRBD1 (6 bases). The CDR3 contains 13 residues. The V gene lost 4 bases and the J gene lost 7 bases, with 12 bases spanning the gap. Per germline, CDR1 LGHDT and CDR2 YNNKEL (reference sequence).

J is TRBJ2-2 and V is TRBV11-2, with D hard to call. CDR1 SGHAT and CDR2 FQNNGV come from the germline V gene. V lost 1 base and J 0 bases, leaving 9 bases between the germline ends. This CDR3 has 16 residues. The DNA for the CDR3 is TGTGCCAGCAGCTTAGTTGGCGGCTCGAACACCGGGGAGCTGTTTTTT. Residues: CASSLVGGSNTGELFF.

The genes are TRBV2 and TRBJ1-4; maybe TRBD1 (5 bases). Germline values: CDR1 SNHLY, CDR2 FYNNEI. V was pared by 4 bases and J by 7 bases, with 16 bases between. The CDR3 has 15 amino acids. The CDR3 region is CASSVGQPGGEKLFF. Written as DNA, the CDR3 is TGTGCCAGCAGTGTAGGGCAGCCCGGGGGTGAAAAACTGTTTTTT.

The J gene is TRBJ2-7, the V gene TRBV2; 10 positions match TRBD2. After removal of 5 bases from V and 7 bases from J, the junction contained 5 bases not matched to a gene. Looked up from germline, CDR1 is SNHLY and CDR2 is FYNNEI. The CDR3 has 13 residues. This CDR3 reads CASSPRTSGEQYF. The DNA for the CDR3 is TGTGCCAGCAGTCCGCGGACTAGCGGAGAGCAGTACTTC.

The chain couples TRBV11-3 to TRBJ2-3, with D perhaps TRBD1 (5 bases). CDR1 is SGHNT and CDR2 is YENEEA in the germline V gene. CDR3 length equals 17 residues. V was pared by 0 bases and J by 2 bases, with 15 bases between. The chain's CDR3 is CASSLESQGSLTDTQYF. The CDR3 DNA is TGTGCCAGCAGCTTAGAAAGTCAGGGATCCCTCACAGATACGCAGTATTTT. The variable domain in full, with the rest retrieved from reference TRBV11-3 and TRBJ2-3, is EAGVVQSPRYKIIEKKQPVAFWCNPISGHNTLYWYLQNLGQGPELLIRYENEEAVDDSQLPKDRFSAERLKGVDSTLKIQPAELGDSAVYLCASSLESQGSLTDTQYFGPGTRLTVL.

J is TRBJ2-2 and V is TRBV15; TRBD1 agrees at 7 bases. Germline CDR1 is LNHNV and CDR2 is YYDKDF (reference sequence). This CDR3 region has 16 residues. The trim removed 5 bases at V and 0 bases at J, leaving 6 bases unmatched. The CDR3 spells CATSETGISNTGELFF. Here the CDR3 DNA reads TGTGCCACCAGCGAGACAGGGATCTCGAACACCGGGGAGCTGTTTTTT.

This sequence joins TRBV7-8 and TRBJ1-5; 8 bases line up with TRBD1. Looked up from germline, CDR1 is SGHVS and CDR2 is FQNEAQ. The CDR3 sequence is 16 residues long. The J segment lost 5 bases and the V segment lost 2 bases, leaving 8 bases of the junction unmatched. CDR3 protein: CASSLRTGYADQPQHF. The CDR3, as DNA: TGTGCCAGCAGCTTAAGGACAGGGTATGCGGATCAGCCCCAGCATTTT.

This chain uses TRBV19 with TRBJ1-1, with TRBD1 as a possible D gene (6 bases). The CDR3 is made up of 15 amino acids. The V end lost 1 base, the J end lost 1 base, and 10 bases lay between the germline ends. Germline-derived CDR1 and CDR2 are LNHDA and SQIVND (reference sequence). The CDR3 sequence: CASSIGATGNTEAFF. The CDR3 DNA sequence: TGTGCCAGTAGTATAGGCGCGACAGGGAACACTGAAGCTTTCTTT.

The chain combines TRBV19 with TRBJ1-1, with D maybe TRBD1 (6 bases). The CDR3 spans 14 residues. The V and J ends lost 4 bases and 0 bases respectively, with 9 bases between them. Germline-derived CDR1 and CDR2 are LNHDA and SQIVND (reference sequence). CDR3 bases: TGTGCCAGTAGTACTGGACAGCTGAACACTGAAGCTTTCTTT. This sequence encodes CASSTGQLNTEAFF.

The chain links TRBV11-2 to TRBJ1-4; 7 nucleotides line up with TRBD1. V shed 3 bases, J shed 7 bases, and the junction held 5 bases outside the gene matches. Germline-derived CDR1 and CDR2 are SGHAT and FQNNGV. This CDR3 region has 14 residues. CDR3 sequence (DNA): TGTGCCAGCAGCTTGGGGGGACAGCGTGAAAAACTGTTTTTT. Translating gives CASSLGGQREKLFF.

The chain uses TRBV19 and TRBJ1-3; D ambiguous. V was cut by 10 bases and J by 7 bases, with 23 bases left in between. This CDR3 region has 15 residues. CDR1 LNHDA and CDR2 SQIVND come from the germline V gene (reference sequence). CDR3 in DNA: TGTGCCACCGTATCCGAGGTTCTCCAGAGGAACACCATATATTTT. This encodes CATVSEVLQRNTIYF. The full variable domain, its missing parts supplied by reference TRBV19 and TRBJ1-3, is DGGITQSPKYLFRKEGQNVTLSCEQNLNHDAMYWYRQDPGQGLRLIYYSQIVNDFQKGDIAEGYSVSREKKESFPLTVTSAQKNPTAFYLCATVSEVLQRNTIYFGEGSWLTVV.

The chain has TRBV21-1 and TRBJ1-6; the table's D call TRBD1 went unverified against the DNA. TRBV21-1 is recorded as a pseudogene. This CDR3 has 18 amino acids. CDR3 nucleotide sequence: TGTGCCAGTTCCGACCTTTGCCGGGACAGCTCCTATAATTCACCCCTCCACTTT. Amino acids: CASSDLCRDSSYNSPLHF.

CDR3: CAWRDRGYGNTIYF. The DNA of the CDR3 is TGTGCCTGGAGGGACAGGGGTTATGGAAACACCATATATTTT. This sequence joins TRBV30 and TRBJ1-3; 9 bases match TRBD1. This CDR3 has 14 residues. Germline CDR1 GTSNPN, CDR2 SVGIG (reference sequence). The V and J ends lost 3 bases and 3 bases, in that order; junction bases with no gene match: 3.

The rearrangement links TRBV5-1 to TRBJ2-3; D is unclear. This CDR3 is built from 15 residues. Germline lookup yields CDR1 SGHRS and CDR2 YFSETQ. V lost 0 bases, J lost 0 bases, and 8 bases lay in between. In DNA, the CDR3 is TGCGCCAGCAGCTTGGCGACACTTAGCACAGATACGCAGTATTTT. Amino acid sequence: CASSLATLSTDTQYF.

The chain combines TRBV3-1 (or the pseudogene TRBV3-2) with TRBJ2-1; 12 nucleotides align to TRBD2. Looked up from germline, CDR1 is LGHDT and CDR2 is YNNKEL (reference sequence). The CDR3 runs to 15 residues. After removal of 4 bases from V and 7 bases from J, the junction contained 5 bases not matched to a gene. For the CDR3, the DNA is TGTGCCAGCAGCCCCCTAGCGGGGGGGCCTAATGAGCAGTTCTTC. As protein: CASSPLAGGPNEQFF.

For the CDR3, the DNA is TGTGCCAGCAGCACCCCCCGGGGGGCACCTAATCAGCCCCAGCATTTT. This codes for CASSTPRGAPNQPQHF. This chain connects TRBV27 to TRBJ1-5; TRBD1 might be the D (6 bases). Germline V gene sequence: CDR1 MNHEY, CDR2 SMNVEV (reference sequence). Deletions cut 6 bases from V and 4 bases from J, with 19 bases between. The CDR3 runs to 16 residues.